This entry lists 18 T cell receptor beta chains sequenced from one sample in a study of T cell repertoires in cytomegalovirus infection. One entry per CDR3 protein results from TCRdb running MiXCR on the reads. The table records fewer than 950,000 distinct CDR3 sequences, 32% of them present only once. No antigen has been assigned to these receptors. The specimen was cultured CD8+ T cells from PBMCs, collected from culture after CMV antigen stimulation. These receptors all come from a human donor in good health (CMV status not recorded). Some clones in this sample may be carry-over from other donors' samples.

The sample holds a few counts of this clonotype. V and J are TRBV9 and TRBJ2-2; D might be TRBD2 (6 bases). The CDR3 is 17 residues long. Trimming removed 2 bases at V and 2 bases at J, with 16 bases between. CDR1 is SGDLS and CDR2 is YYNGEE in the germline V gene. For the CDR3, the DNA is TGTGCCAGCAGCGTCGAGAGAGGGACTCCAAACACCGGGGAGCTGTTTTTT. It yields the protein CASSVERGTPNTGELFF.

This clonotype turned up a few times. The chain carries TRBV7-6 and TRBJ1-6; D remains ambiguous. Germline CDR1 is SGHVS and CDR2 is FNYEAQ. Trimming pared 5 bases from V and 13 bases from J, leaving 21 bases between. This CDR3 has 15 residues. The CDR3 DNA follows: TGTGCCAGCAGCACGCGGACGCTGGAAGCATCTCCCCTCCACTTT. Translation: CASSTRTLEASPLHF. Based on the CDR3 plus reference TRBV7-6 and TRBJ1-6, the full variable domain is GAGVSQSPRYKVTKRGQDVALRCDPISGHVSLYWYRQALGQGPEFLTYFNYEAQQDKSGLPNDRFSAERPEGSISTLTIQRTEQRDSAMYRCASSTRTLEASPLHFGNGTRLTVT.

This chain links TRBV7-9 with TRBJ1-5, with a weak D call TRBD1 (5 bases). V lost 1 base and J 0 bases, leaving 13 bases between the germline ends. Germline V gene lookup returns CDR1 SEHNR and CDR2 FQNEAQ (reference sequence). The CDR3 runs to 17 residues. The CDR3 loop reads CASSLVGGDGSNQPQHF. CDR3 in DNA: TGTGCCAGCAGCTTAGTAGGAGGGGACGGTAGCAATCAGCCCCAGCATTTT.

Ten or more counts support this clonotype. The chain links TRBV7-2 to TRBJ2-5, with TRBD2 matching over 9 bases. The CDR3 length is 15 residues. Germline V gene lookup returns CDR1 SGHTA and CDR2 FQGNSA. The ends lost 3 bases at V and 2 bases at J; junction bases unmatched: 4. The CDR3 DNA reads TGTGCCAGCAGCTTGGGCGGGGGGGCACAAGAGACCCAGTACTTC. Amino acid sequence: CASSLGGGAQETQYF.

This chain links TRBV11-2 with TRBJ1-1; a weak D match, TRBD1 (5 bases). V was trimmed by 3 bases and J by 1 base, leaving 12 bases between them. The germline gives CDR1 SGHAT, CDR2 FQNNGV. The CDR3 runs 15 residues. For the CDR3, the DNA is TGTGCCAGCAGCTTTTGGGGGAGGGCGAACACTGAAGCTTTCTTT. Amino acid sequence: CASSFWGRANTEAFF.

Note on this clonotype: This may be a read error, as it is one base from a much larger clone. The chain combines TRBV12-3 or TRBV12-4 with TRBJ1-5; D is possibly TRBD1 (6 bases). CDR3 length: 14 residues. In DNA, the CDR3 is TGTGTCAGCAGTATAAACAGGGCTGGTCAGCCCCAGCATTTT. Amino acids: CVSSINRAGQPQHF.

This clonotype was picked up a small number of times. CDR3 sequence: CASSEGRGPYEQYF. The CDR3 DNA reads as TGTGCCAGCAGTGAGGGGCGAGGTCCCTACGAGCAGTACTTC. The rearrangement joins TRBV6-2 or TRBV6-3 to TRBJ2-7; D tentatively fits TRBD1 or TRBD2 (5 bases each). The V end was cut by 5 bases, the J end by 2 bases, with 13 bases between. Germline CDR1 MNHEY, CDR2 SVGEGT. The CDR3 is made up of 14 amino acids.

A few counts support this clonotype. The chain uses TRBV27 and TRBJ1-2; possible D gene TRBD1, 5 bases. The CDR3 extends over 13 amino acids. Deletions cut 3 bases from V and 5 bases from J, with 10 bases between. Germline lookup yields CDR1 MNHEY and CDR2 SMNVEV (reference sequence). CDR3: CASSFSREYGYTF. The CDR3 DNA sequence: TGTGCCAGCAGTTTCTCCAGGGAATATGGCTACACCTTC.

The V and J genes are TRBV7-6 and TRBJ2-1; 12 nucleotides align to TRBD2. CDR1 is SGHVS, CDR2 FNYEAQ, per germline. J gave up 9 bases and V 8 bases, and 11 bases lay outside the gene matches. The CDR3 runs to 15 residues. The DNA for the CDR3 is TGTGCCAGCTTAAAACTAGCGGGGGGTTTCAGTGAGCAGTTCTTC. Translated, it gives CASLKLAGGFSEQFF.

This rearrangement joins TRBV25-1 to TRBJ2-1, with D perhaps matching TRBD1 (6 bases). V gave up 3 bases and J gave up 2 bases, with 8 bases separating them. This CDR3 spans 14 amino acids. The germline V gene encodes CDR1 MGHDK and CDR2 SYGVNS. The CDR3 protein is CASSEGATYNEQFF. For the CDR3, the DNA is TGTGCCAGCAGTGAGGGGGCCACCTACAATGAGCAGTTCTTC.

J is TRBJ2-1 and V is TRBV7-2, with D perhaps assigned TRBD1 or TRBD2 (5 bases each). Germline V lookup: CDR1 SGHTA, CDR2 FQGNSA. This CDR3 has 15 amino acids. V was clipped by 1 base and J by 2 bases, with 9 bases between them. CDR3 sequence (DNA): TGTGCCAGCAGCTTAGATAGGGACCCCTACAATGAGCAGTTCTTC. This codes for CASSLDRDPYNEQFF.

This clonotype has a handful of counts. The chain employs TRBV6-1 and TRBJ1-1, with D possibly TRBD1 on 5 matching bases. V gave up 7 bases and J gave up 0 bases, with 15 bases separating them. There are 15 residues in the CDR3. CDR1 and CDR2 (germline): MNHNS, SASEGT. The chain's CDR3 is CASNPGGYMNTEAFF. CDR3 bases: TGTGCCAGCAATCCCGGGGGGTATATGAACACTGAAGCTTTCTTT.

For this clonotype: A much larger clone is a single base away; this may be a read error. The CDR3 reads CANNLAGGPLETQYF. CDR3 sequence (DNA): TGTGCCAACAACCTAGCGGGGGGGCCTTTGGAGACCCAGTACTTC. The V call is TRBV7-2, the J call TRBJ2-5; 12 nucleotides agree with TRBD2. V shed 10 bases, J shed 5 bases, and the junction held 11 bases outside the gene matches. CDR1 is SGHTA and CDR2 is FQGNSA in the germline V gene. CDR3 length: 15 residues.

The CDR3 spells CASSYGRGVVGNEKLFF. The CDR3 DNA is TGTGCCAGCAGTTACGGGAGAGGGGTTGTAGGAAATGAAAAACTGTTTTTT. V usage is TRBV6-6 and J usage is TRBJ1-4; possible D gene TRBD1, 5 bases. The germline V gene has CDR1 MNHNY and CDR2 SVGAGI (reference sequence). The CDR3 is 17 residues long. V shed 2 bases and J shed 5 bases, with 18 bases lying between them.

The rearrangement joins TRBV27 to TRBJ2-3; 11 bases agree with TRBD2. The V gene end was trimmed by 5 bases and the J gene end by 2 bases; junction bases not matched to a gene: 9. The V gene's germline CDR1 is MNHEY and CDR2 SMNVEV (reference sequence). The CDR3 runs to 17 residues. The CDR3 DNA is TGTGCCAGCAGTCCCGGACTAGCGGGCTCCCCCACAGATACGCAGTATTTT. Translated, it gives CASSPGLAGSPTDTQYF.

This CDR3 reads CASSYRPGRQPQHF. The DNA of the CDR3 is TGTGCCAGCAGTTACAGGCCAGGGCGGCAGCCCCAGCATTTT. The chain employs TRBV6-2 or TRBV6-3 and TRBJ1-5; D is perhaps TRBD1 (5 bases). This CDR3 comprises 14 residues. V was trimmed by 2 bases and J by 7 bases, leaving 12 bases between them. Germline CDR1 MNHEY, CDR2 SVGEGT.

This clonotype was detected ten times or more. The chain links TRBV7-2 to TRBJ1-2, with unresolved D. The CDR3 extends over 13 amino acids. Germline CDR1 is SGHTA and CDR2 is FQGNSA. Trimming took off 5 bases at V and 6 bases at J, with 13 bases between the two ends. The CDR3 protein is CASSALPWDGYTF. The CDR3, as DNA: TGTGCCAGCAGCGCGCTACCCTGGGATGGCTACACCTTC. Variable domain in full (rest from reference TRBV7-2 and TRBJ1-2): GAGVSQSPSNKVTEKGKDVELRCDPISGHTALYWYRQSLGQGLEFLIYFQGNSAPDKSGLPSDRFSAERTGGSVSTLTIQRTQQEDSAVYLCASSALPWDGYTFGSGTRLTVV.

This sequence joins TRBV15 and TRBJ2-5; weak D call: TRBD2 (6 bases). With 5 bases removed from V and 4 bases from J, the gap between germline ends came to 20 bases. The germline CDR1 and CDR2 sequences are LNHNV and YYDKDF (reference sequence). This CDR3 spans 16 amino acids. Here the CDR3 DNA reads TGTGCCACCAGCTCGACCGCACGGAGGGGACGAGAGACCCAGTACTTC. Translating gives CATSSTARRGRETQYF.